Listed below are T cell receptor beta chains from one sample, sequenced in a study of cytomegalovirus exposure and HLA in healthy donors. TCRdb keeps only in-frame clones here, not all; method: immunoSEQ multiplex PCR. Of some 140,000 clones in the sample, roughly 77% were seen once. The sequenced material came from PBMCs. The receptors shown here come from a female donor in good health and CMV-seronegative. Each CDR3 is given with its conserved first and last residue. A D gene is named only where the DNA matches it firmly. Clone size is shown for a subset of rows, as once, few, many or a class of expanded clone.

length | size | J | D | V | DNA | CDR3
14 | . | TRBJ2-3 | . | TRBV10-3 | TGTGCCATCAGTGAGTCGATGGAGTTAGATACGCAGTATTTT | CAISESMELDTQYF
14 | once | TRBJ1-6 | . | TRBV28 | TGTGCCAGCAGTTTGACTGGGTTAAGTTCACCCCTCCACTTT | CASSLTGLSSPLHF
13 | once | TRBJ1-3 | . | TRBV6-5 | TGTGCCAGCAGTTCACATTTGGGAAACACCATATATTTT | CASSSHLGNTIYF
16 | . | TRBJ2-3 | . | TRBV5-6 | TGTGCCAGCAGCCCAGGTTTCGCCCGCAGCTCCAGCGGGCAGTATTTT | CASSPGFARSSSGQYF
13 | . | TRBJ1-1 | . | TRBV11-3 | TGTGCCAGCAGCTTATTTCAGGGAACTGAAGCTTTCTTT | CASSLFQGTEAFF
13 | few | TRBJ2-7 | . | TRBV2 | TGTGCCAGCAGTGAAGAACTAACCTACGAGCAGTACTTC | CASSEELTYEQYF
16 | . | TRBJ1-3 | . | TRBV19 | TGTGCCAGTAGTGGTACGAGGCCTGGAGCTGGAAACACCATATATTTT | CASSGTRPGAGNTIYF
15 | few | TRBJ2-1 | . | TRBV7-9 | TGTGCCAGCAGCCCAAAGAGGCGAGTGCACAATGAGCAGTTCTTC | CASSPKRRVHNEQFF
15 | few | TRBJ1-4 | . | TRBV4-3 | TGCGCCAGCAGCCAGGCCGGTACAAGGGAGGAAAAACTGTTTTTT | CASSQAGTREEKLFF
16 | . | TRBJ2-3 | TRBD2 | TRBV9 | TGTGCCAGCAGCGTAAGACTAGCGGAGACCACAGATACGCAGTATTTT | CASSVRLAETTDTQYF
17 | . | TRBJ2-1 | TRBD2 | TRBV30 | TGTGCCTGGAAGCCGGGTTGGACTAGCGGGAGGTACAATGAGCAGTTCTTC | CAWKPGWTSGRYNEQFF
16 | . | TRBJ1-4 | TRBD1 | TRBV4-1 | TGCGCCAGCAGCCAAGAACGGACAGGCCTAAATGAAAAACTGTTTTTT | CASSQERTGLNEKLFF
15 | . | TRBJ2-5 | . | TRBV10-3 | TGTGCCATCAGTCCAGGGGCGGTGAAGGGAGAGACCCAGTACTTC | CAISPGAVKGETQYF
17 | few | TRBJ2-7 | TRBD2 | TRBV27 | TGTGCCAGCAGTTTATCCGGACTAGCGGGGGCGCCCTACGAGCAGTACTTC | CASSLSGLAGAPYEQYF
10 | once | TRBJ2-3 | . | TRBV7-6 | TGTGCCAGCCCCCGGGATACGCAGTATTTT | CASPRDTQYF
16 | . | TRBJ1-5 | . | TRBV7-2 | TGTGCCAGCAGCCCCACCCCGGACATTCGCAATCAGCCCCAGCATTTT | CASSPTPDIRNQPQHF
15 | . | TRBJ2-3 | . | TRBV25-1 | TGTGCCAGCAGTGAATTAGGGGGGGGCACAGATACGCAGTATTTT | CASSELGGGTDTQYF
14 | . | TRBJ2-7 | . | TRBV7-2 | TGTGCCAGCAGCTTAGGAGTGGTGAGCTACGAGCAGTACTTC | CASSLGVVSYEQYF